This T cell receptor beta chain was captured by sequencing in a study of regulatory T cells in long-lasting Graves disease. Study overall: The study enrolled newly diagnosed Graves' patients on antithyroid drugs under 3 months.

Trimming took 3 bases from V and 5 from J; bases not matched to a gene: 9. Germline V gives CDR1 MNHNS, CDR2 SASEGT. CDR3 size: 16 residues. Study results and limitations: Persistent patients shared more public clonotypes (around 2,500) than new patients (roughly 970). There were preferences for TRBV28, TRBJ1-2 and TRBJ2-5 in persistent disease.

Time point described: newly diagnosed GD, antithyroid drugs for less than 3 months. PBMC RNA served as the TCR library source. A peripheral blood sample, about 9.4 milliliters in volume, was drawn into EDTA tubes. This clonotype was counted many times. Its antigen is unidentified. To make TCR beta libraries, researchers used iRepertoire HTBI primers and Arm-PCR of CDR3 regions. One entry per CDR3 protein, called by TCRdb with MiXCR from the multiplex PCR reads. The repertoire holds 300,000 to 400,000 distinct CDR3 sequences, with about a sixth as singletons. V gene TRBV6-1 combines with J gene TRBJ2-1, with 8 positions matching TRBD2. The sequencing used peripheral blood mononuclear cells (PBMCs), collected at new diagnosis, from a patient treated with antithyroid drugs. This clonotype was sampled from a female donor with Graves disease. The DNA of the CDR3 is TGTGCCAGCAGTGATTGGGGTATCGGGGGGGACAATGAGCAGTTCTTC. It yields the protein CASSDWGIGGDNEQFF.